Described below is a single T cell receptor beta chain sequence and its context. Original processing notes: Nucleated cell counts were estimated from reference gene primer amplification. Some clones are missing from TCRdb's copy, which holds only in-frame ones; the method was immunoSEQ multiplex PCR. V and J calls and clone size are given by that table; D and trimming were obtained from the DNA. Of 200,000 or so clones in the sample, almost 85% were seen once. This entry is derived from a study of blood T cell repertoires in COVID-19. Turning to the study itself: Both acute and convalescent COVID-19 samples were obtained from the United States, Italy and Spain. Sources were T cells, B-cell-depleted T cells, or PBMCs; the material itself was cDNA or gDNA.

Per the germline V gene, CDR1 is SGHRS and CDR2 is YFSETQ. V lost 4 bases to trimming and J lost 1 base, with 11 bases between them. This CDR3 is 14 amino acids long. The chain is built from TRBV5-1 and TRBJ1-1; D gene unclear. The TCR originated in a human donor with acute or convalescent COVID-19. The donor label of this sample is uncertain. The source material was peripheral blood. The CDR3 nucleotides read TGCGCCAGCAGCCCCCGAGCAGGGAACACTGAAGCTTTCTTT. Protein: CASSPRAGNTEAFF.